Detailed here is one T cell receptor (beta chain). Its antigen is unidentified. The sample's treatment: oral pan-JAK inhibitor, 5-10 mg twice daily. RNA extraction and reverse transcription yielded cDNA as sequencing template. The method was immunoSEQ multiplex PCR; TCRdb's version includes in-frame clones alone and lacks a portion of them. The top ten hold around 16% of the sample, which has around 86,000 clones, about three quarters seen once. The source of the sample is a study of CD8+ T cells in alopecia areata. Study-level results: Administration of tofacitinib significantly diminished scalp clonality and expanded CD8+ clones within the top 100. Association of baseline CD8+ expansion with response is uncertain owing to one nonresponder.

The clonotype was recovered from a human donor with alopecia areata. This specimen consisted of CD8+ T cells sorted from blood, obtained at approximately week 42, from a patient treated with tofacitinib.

This CDR3 reads CASSELFRGLSYEQYF. The CDR3 nucleotides read TGTGCCAGCAGTGAATTATTCCGGGGGCTTTCCTACGAGCAGTACTTC. V is TRBV6-1 and J is TRBJ2-7, with D perhaps given as TRBD1 or TRBD2 (6 bases each). Germline values: CDR1 MNHNS, CDR2 SASEGT. The V end was cut by 2 bases, the J end by 1 base, with 15 bases between. The CDR3 runs to 16 residues.